The rows below give T cell receptor beta chains drawn from one sample of a study of blood T cell repertoires in COVID-19. Only in-frame clones appear in the TCRdb table, and some are missing; sequencing was by immunoSEQ multiplex PCR. Among around 280,000 clones listed, about nine tenths were seen once. The source material was peripheral blood. All receptors come from a woman in her 30s with COVID-19, enrolled during active disease. The CDR3 runs from the conserved cysteine through the conserved F or W. The order of the fields is D gene, V gene, CDR3 length, J gene, clone size, CDR3 DNA, CDR3 protein. D genes are given only for firm matches. Only some rows state a clone size, as once, few, many or a class for expanded clones.

NA	TRBV10-1	12	TRBJ2-1	NA	TGCGCCAGCTCCCCGAACAGGGATGAGCAGTTCTTC	CASSPNRDEQFF
NA	TRBV6-5	15	TRBJ2-7	NA	TGTGCCAGCACCCCCGATAGGGGGAGAGTTTACGAGCAGTACTTC	CASTPDRGRVYEQYF
NA	TRBV28	14	TRBJ1-1	once	TGTGCCAGCACCCCGGGGGAAACAAACACTGAAGCTTTCTTT	CASTPGETNTEAFF
TRBD2	TRBV11-2	16	TRBJ2-3	NA	TGTGCCAGCAGCTTACTTAAGCGGGGGGGGGCAGATACGCAGTATTTT	CASSLLKRGGADTQYF
TRBD2	TRBV4-1	13	TRBJ2-5	NA	TGCGCCAGCAGTGGACTAGCGGGGGAGACCCAGTACTTC	CASSGLAGETQYF
NA	TRBV5-3	15	TRBJ1-4	NA	TGTGCCAGAAGCGCCGGCGGTCGGACTAATGAAAAACTGTTTTTT	CARSAGGRTNEKLFF
NA	TRBV11-2	15	TRBJ2-5	NA	TGTGCCAGCAGCTTCAGTGGCGGCTTACAAGAGACCCAGTACTTC	CASSFSGGLQETQYF
NA	TRBV9	11	TRBJ2-7	NA	TGTGCCAGCAGCGAATGGGGGGGCGGATACTTC	CASSEWGGGYF
TRBD1	TRBV7-8	15	TRBJ1-5	few	TGTGCCAGCAGCTTAGCTAGGACAGGGGGTCAGCCCCAGCATTTT	CASSLARTGGQPQHF
NA	TRBV2	15	TRBJ1-4	NA	TGTGCCAGCAGTGACGGAGTGGGTTTGATTGAAAAACTGTTTTTT	CASSDGVGLIEKLFF
TRBD1	TRBV4-1	15	TRBJ1-2	NA	TGCGCCAGCAGCCAAGAGTCCCAGGGGGCCTTTGGCTACACCTTC	CASSQESQGAFGYTF
NA	TRBV9	15	TRBJ2-2	NA	TGTGCCAGCAGCGTTGGGAGCTTGAACACCGGGGAGCTGTTTTTT	CASSVGSLNTGELFF
NA	TRBV18	16	TRBJ1-1	NA	TGTGCCAGCTCACCAACTTCTTCGCGTGCGAACACTGAAGCTTTCTTT	CASSPTSSRANTEAFF
NA	TRBV11-2	17	TRBJ1-3	NA	TGTGCCAGCAGCTTACCGAGTAGCCCTATCTCTGGAAACACCATATATTTT	CASSLPSSPISGNTIYF
TRBD2	TRBV4-2	16	TRBJ2-1	NA	TGTGCCAGCAGCCAGGCTAGCGGGGGGTTATACAATGAGCAGTTCTTC	CASSQASGGLYNEQFF
NA	TRBV3-1/TRBV3-2	13	TRBJ1-5	NA	TGTGCCAGCAGCCAACAGGGAAATCAGCCCCAGCATTTT	CASSQQGNQPQHF
TRBD1	TRBV5-1	16	TRBJ1-1	once	TGCGCCAGCAGCTTTCTAGGACAGGGTACCGGAACTGAAGCTTTCTTT	CASSFLGQGTGTEAFF
NA	TRBV18	14	TRBJ1-1	NA	TGTGCCAGCTCTCGAACAGGGTCGAACACTGAAGCTTTCTTT	CASSRTGSNTEAFF
NA	TRBV4-1	12	TRBJ1-2	NA	TGCGCCAGCAGCCTTACGGGGAATGGCTACACCTTC	CASSLTGNGYTF
TRBD2	TRBV3-1/TRBV3-2	18	TRBJ2-3	NA	TGTGCCAGCAGCCAAGATGTGGCTAGCGGGGGGGCTCCAGATACGCAGTATTTT	CASSQDVASGGAPDTQYF
TRBD1	TRBV12-5	14	TRBJ2-1	NA	TGTGCTAGTGGTTTTAACAGGGGGCGGGGTGAGCAGTTCTTC	CASGFNRGRGEQFF
TRBD1	TRBV27	16	TRBJ2-7	once	TGTGCCAGCAGTCCCCTTGGGGGACAGGGAGCCTACGAGCAGTACTTC	CASSPLGGQGAYEQYF
TRBD1	TRBV4-1	16	TRBJ1-3	NA	TGCGCCAGCAGCCAACCCAACAGGGGAACTGGAAACACCATATATTTT	CASSQPNRGTGNTIYF
TRBD1	TRBV10-3	14	TRBJ1-1	NA	TGTGCCATCAGTGCCCGACAGGGGAACACTGAAGCTTTCTTT	CAISARQGNTEAFF
TRBD1	TRBV6-5	15	TRBJ2-7	few	TGTGCCAGCAGTTACGGACGATTAGGGGGCACCGAGCAGTACTTC	CASSYGRLGGTEQYF
NA	TRBV25-1	16	TRBJ2-3	NA	TGTGCCAGCACCGAGGGGAGGACCTTCATCACAGATACGCAGTATTTT	CASTEGRTFITDTQYF
NA	TRBV4-1	12	TRBJ2-1	NA	TGCGCCAGCAGCCGCGGATTCAATGAGCAGTTCTTC	CASSRGFNEQFF
TRBD1	TRBV6-2/TRBV6-3	14	TRBJ2-5	once	TGTGCCAGCAGTTCGACAGGGTACCAAGAGACCCAGTACTTC	CASSSTGYQETQYF
NA	TRBV7-6	15	TRBJ2-1	NA	TGTGCCAGCAGCGGACTAAGGGACTCCGGTGTTCAGCAGTTCTTC	CASSGLRDSGVQQFF
TRBD1	TRBV19	11	TRBJ2-7	NA	TGTGCCACCGGACAGGGTGTCGAGCAGTACTTC	CATGQGVEQYF
TRBD1	TRBV3-1/TRBV3-2	13	TRBJ1-4	few	TGTGCCAGCAGCCGAGGACAGGGGGAAAAACTGTTTTTT	CASSRGQGEKLFF
TRBD1	TRBV5-1	18	TRBJ1-1	NA	TGCGCCAGCAGCTCTCGGACAGGGTTGGGGTCTTTGGGCACTGAAGCTTTCTTT	CASSSRTGLGSLGTEAFF
NA	TRBV27	14	TRBJ1-2	NA	TGTGCCAGCAGTTTGCGGAGTCCTAACTATGGCTACACCTTC	CASSLRSPNYGYTF
NA	TRBV5-6	14	TRBJ1-1	NA	TGTGCCAGCAGCCCCGTGTCGGGTTACGCCGAAGCTTTCTTT	CASSPVSGYAEAFF
TRBD1	TRBV11-2	15	TRBJ2-1	NA	TGTGCCAGCAGCGGCCGGGACAGGCTTGGTTATGAGCAGTTCTTC	CASSGRDRLGYEQFF
TRBD1	TRBV19	14	TRBJ1-5	NA	TGTGCCGTCACCGGGACAGGGGGCAATCAGCCCCAGCATTTT	CAVTGTGGNQPQHF
TRBD1	TRBV6-1	14	TRBJ2-5	NA	TGTGCCAGCAGCGCCGGGACAGGGCAAGAGACCCAGTACTTC	CASSAGTGQETQYF